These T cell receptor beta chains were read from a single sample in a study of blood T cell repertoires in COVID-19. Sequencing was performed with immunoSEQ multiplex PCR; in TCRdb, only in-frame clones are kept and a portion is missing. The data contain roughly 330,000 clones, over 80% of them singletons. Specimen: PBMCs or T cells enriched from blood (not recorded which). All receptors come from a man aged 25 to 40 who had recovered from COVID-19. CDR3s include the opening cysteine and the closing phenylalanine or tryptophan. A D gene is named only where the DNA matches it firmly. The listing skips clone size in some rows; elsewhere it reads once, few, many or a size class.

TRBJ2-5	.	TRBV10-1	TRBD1	CASSEWTGRRMTQYF	TGCGCCAGCAGTGAATGGACAGGGCGGAGGATGACCCAGTACTTC
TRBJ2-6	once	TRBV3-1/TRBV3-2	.	CASSQGAWGHGANVLTF	TGTGCCAGCAGCCAAGGGGCTTGGGGGCACGGGGCCAACGTCCTGACTTTC
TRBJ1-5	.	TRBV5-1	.	CASSPGQGSQPQHF	TGCGCCAGCAGCCCGGGTCAGGGGTCCCAGCCCCAGCATTTT
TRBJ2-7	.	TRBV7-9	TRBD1	CASSLDEWGQGSYEQYF	TGTGCCAGCAGCTTAGATGAGTGGGGACAGGGCTCCTACGAGCAGTACTTC
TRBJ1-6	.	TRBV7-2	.	CASSLDPSSYNSPLHF	TGTGCCAGCAGCTTAGATCCGAGCTCCTATAATTCACCCCTCCACTTT
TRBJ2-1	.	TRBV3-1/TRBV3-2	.	CASSQNSNEQFF	TGTGCCAGCAGCCAAAATTCGAATGAGCAGTTCTTC
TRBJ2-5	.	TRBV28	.	CASNSWGDEETQYF	TGTGCCAGCAACTCCTGGGGGGATGAAGAGACCCAGTACTTC
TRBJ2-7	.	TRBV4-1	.	CASSQDGRAYEQYF	TGCGCCAGCAGCCAAGATGGGAGAGCCTACGAGCAGTACTTC
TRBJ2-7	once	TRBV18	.	CASSPERRGEQYF	TGTGCCAGCTCACCAGAACGACGCGGGGAGCAGTACTTC
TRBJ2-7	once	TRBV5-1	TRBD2	CASSLRTSGANYEQYF	TGCGCCAGCAGCCTACGGACTAGCGGGGCTAATTACGAGCAGTACTTC
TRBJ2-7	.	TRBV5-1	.	CASSQSQGLAVEQYF	TGCGCCAGCAGCCAATCACAGGGTCTAGCTGTCGAGCAGTACTTC
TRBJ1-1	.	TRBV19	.	CASSQTALANTEAFF	TGTGCCAGTAGTCAGACAGCTTTAGCGAACACTGAAGCTTTCTTT
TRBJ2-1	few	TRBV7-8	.	CASSAQGGVNEQFF	TGTGCCAGCAGCGCGCAGGGGGGAGTCAATGAGCAGTTCTTC
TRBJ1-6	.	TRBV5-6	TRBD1	CASSLTGGHPLGVDSPLHF	TGTGCCAGCAGCCTCACAGGGGGCCATCCCCTGGGGGTTGATTCACCCCTCCACTTT
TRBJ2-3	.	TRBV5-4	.	CASSFRGAGTDTQYF	TGTGCCAGCAGCTTTCGGGGGGCGGGGACAGATACGCAGTATTTT
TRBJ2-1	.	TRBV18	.	CASSPQGRGEQFF	TGTGCCAGCTCACCCCAGGGACGGGGGGAGCAGTTCTTC
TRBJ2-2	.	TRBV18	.	CASSPIQGGPAGGELFF	TGTGCCAGCTCACCAATCCAGGGAGGACCCGCTGGCGGGGAGCTGTTTTTT
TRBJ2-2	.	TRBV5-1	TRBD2	CASRQAGTNTGELFF	TGCGCCAGCAGACAAGCGGGGACGAACACCGGGGAGCTGTTTTTT
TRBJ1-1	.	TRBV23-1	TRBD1	CASSQAGGEPPNTEAFF	TGCGCCAGCAGTCAAGCAGGGGGCGAACCCCCGAACACTGAAGCTTTCTTT
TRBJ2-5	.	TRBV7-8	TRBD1	CASSLRQGAGKETQYF	TGTGCCAGCAGCTTAAGACAGGGGGCGGGTAAAGAGACCCAGTACTTC
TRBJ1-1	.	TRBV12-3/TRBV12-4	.	CASSLKGGLIAFF	TGTGCCAGCAGTTTAAAAGGAGGTCTGATAGCTTTCTTT
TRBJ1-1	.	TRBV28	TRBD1	CATRPATGVTEAFF	TGTGCCACCCGACCGGCAACAGGGGTCACTGAAGCTTTCTTT
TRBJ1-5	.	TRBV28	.	CASSPLGIHQPQHF	TGTGCCAGCAGTCCCCTAGGAATCCATCAGCCCCAGCATTTT
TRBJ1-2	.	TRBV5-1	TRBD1	CASSSAGGLGYGYTF	TGCGCCAGCAGCTCGGCAGGGGGATTAGGGTATGGCTACACCTTC
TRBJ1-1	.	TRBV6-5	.	CASSYGGGTEAFF	TGTGCCAGCAGTTACGGGGGGGGAACTGAAGCTTTCTTT
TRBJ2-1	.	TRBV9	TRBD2	CASSRTSGGQYNEQFF	TGTGCCAGCAGCAGGACTAGCGGGGGTCAATACAATGAGCAGTTCTTC
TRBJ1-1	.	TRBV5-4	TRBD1	CASLRQGRDTEAFF	TGTGCCAGCCTACGACAGGGAAGGGACACTGAAGCTTTCTTT
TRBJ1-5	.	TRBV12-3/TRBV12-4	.	CASSSTTGSPQHF	TGTGCCAGCAGTTCTACAACAGGAAGCCCCCAGCATTTT
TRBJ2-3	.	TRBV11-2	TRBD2	CASSLGSGQRGATDTQYF	TGTGCCAGCAGCTTAGGCTCGGGCCAGCGGGGGGCCACAGATACGCAGTATTTT
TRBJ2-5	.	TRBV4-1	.	CASSQPPGLKETQYF	TGCGCCAGCAGCCAGCCCCCGGGACTTAAAGAGACCCAGTACTTC
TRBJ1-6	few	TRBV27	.	CASSLSPGYNSPLHF	TGTGCCAGCAGTTTATCTCCGGGTTATAATTCACCCCTCCACTTT
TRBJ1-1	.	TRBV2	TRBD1	CASSELGQVRLAFF	TGTGCCAGCAGTGAATTGGGACAGGTTCGGTTGGCTTTCTTT
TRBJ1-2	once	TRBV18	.	CASSPREQGYGYTF	TGTGCCAGCTCACCACGTGAACAGGGCTATGGCTACACCTTC
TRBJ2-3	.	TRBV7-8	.	CASSLEEGATQYF	TGTGCCAGCAGCTTAGAAGAGGGTGCGACGCAGTATTTT
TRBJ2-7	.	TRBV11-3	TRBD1	CASSLETGNNYEQYF	TGTGCCAGCAGCCTGGAGACAGGGAATAACTACGAGCAGTACTTC
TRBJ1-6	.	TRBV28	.	CASSLGRSGPYNSPLHF	TGTGCCAGCAGTTTAGGGAGATCAGGCCCCTATAATTCACCCCTCCACTTT
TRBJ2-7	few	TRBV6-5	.	CASSMGGALSYEQYF	TGTGCCAGCAGTATGGGGGGGGCGCTATCCTACGAGCAGTACTTC
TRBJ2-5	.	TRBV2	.	CASSVGAGLGARETQYF	TGTGCCAGCAGTGTGGGGGCCGGACTTGGGGCTCGGGAGACCCAGTACTTC
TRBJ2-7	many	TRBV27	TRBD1	CASSTRDRRGYEQYF	TGTGCCAGCAGTACCAGGGACAGGCGGGGCTACGAGCAGTACTTC
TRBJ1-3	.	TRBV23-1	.	CASSQSEEKANTIYF	TGCGCCAGCAGTCAATCGGAGGAGAAGGCAAACACCATATATTTT
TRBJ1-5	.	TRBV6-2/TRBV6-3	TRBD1	CASSYGVDRGSPQPQHF	TGTGCCAGCAGTTACGGGGTGGACAGGGGGTCCCCACAGCCCCAGCATTTT
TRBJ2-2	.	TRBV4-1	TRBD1	CASSQPPGTDYTGELFF	TGCGCCAGCAGCCAACCACCCGGGACAGATTATACCGGGGAGCTGTTTTTT
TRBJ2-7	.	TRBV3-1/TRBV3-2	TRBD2	CASSQDPTGLAGSYEQYF	TGTGCCAGCAGCCAAGACCCGACTGGACTAGCGGGTTCTTACGAGCAGTACTTC